This TCR beta chain was sequenced during a study of cytomegalovirus exposure and HLA in healthy donors. V dropped 3 bases and J dropped 2; count of bases not matched to a gene: 15. The CDR3 contains 18 residues. Germline CDR1 reads SGHRS; CDR2 reads YFSETQ. It was with 60 Vbeta and 13 Jbeta primers that the PCR ran. TCRdb keeps only in-frame clones here, not all; method: immunoSEQ multiplex PCR. The table lists more than 85,000 clones, 75% to 90% of them singletons. Study-wide results and limits: The investigators catalogued 150 to 200 TCR beta chains as cytomegalovirus-associated.

In regard to this clone: The target antigen is unknown.

Input material: PBMCs. The chain links TRBV5-1 to TRBJ2-7, with TRBD2 identical over 9 bases. The clonotype originates from a man aged 40-50 years in good health and CMV-seronegative. CDR3 sequence reads: CASSSRQGEAGGTYEQYF. In nucleotides, the CDR3 is TGCGCCAGCAGCTCTCGGCAGGGGGAAGCGGGGGGAACCTACGAGCAGTACTTC.